This TCR beta chain is drawn from a study of shared clonotypes between healthy human individuals. Study overall: The composition of the donors was a couple of women and three men aged 18 to 49.

V dropped 6 bases and J dropped 0 bases, with 8 bases sitting between them. The CDR3 extends over 13 amino acids. From germline, CDR1 is SNHLY and CDR2 FYNNEI. On this clone: Its matching antigen is unknown.

Overall study results and limits: Memory subsets generally showed lower estimated richness than naive subsets.

Produced via immunoSEQ multiplex PCR; TCRdb's table is partial and in-frame only. The table lists 750,000 to 1,000,000 clones, 85% to 95% of them singletons, with about 25% in the top ten. Naive CD8 cells, CD45RO-negative and positively selected for CCR7, excluded terminally differentiated effector memory CD45RA+ cells. The sample was naive CD8+ T cells sorted from blood. The V and J genes are TRBV2 and TRBJ1-2, with a tentative D call TRBD1 (6 bases). This TCR derives from a man aged 25 to 45 in good health. The CDR3 nucleotides read TGTGCCAGCAGCGAGGGGGCTAACTATGGCTACACCTTC. This translates into CASSEGANYGYTF.